The 4 T cell receptor beta chains below all came from one sample that was sequenced in a study of human T cells and chemical hapten exposure. TCRdb re-called the RACE reads through MiXCR, storing one row per CDR3 protein. The sample has roughly 40,000 distinct CDR3 sequences; 9.5% to 15% are singletons. Time point specified: patch test 3, about 24 weeks after DPC sensitization. Treatment here: therapeutic diphenylcyclopropenone sensitization with weekly scalp DPC. Unfractionated whole blood yielded total RNA. Sample: whole blood, taken in connection with sensitization to the hapten diphenylcyclopropenone (DPC). These receptors were taken from a woman between 35 and 50 years old with alopecia areata. Some clones in this sample may be carry-over from other donors' samples.

This clonotype was seen ten or more times. V gene TRBV19 combines with J gene TRBJ1-2; D remains ambiguous. The CDR3 is made up of 15 amino acids. Trimming shortened V by 4 bases and J by 4 bases, and 16 bases separated the two germline ends. The germline V gene has CDR1 LNHDA and CDR2 SQIVND (reference sequence). CDR3 sequence (DNA): TGTGCCAGTAGTACCCCCGGGGAGGCGATCTATGGCTACACCTTC. Translating gives CASSTPGEAIYGYTF.

This clonotype was recorded many times. The V call is TRBV7-2, the J call TRBJ2-1; D gene uncertain. V shed 1 base and J shed 9 bases, with 4 bases lying between them. CDR1 and CDR2 (germline): SGHTA, FQGNSA. The CDR3 contains 11 residues. The CDR3 DNA reads as TGTGCCAGCAGCTTAGTTGGTGAGCAGTTCTTC. Its protein is CASSLVGEQFF.

This chain links TRBV3-1 with TRBJ2-7; tentatively, D is TRBD1 or TRBD2 (6 bases each). Trimming took off 0 bases at V and 9 bases at J, with 12 bases between the two ends. The CDR3 is made up of 13 amino acids. Germline V CDR1 and CDR2: LGHDT, YNNKEL (reference sequence). In nucleotides, the CDR3 is TGTGCCAGCAGCCAAGAAGGAGGGGGACCGCAGTACTTC. Translating gives CASSQEGGGPQYF.

Only a few counts were recorded for this clonotype. The chain combines TRBV20-1 with TRBJ1-1; D gene uncertain. V was clipped by 3 bases and J by 9 bases, with 11 bases between them. Germline-derived CDR1 and CDR2 are DFQATT and SNEGSKA (reference sequence). CDR3 size: 11 residues. CDR3 amino acids: CSASKQTKAFF. As DNA, the CDR3 is TGCAGTGCTAGTAAACAGACAAAAGCTTTCTTT.